Below, one T cell receptor beta chain is given with its context. This entry is derived from a study of Ad26.COV2.S vaccination and SARS-CoV-2 variants. On the study more broadly: The donor was enrolled in the Ad26.COV2.S arm of the COV1001 trial. The vaccine Ad26.COV2.S was put into the muscle once, or twice with 56 days between.

Germline V CDR1 and CDR2: MGHRA, YSYEKL. The CDR3 spans 16 residues. J gave up 2 bases and V 4 bases, and 8 bases lay outside the gene matches. Method: immunoSEQ multiplex PCR; TCRdb's copy keeps in-frame clones and lacks some. Of 440,000 or so clones in the sample, approximately 92% were seen once. Noted treatment: about 20 received Ad26.COV2.S at low or high dose, single or two shots; about 5 received placebo; per-sample allocation not given. Collection of the samples took place on day 63 after the first injection of vaccine or placebo. Boston hosted the donor, who was an adult aged 18-55 years. The sample consisted of peripheral blood, taken in a trial of Ad26.COV2.S vaccine versus placebo. The chain recombines TRBV4-1 with TRBJ2-3; TRBD1 matches 8 bases. This clonotype was obtained from a person aged 18-60 years who received the Ad26.COV2.S COVID-19 vaccine or a placebo. CDR3 region: CASSPFDRGYTDTQYF. The CDR3 DNA reads TGCGCCAGCAGCCCTTTCGACAGGGGCTACACAGATACGCAGTATTTT.